One TCR beta chain is described in this entry. Its specificity is unknown. MiXCR was run by TCRdb on the 5' RACE reads, yielding one entry per CDR3 protein. The sample records some 70,000 distinct CDR3 sequences, approximately 12% being singletons. This sample's time point: sample taken at primary tumor resection. Extraction of whole RNA from tumor, nontumor lung or frozen PBMC preceded unsorted sequencing. Samples were donated by 72 untreated early-stage non-small cell lung cancer patients. V shed 4 bases and J shed 2 bases, with 21 bases lying between them. Germline V CDR1 and CDR2: LGHDT, YNNKEL (reference sequence). This CDR3 spans 17 amino acids. These data come from a study of spatial heterogeneity in lung cancer. Study-wide background: Among detected sequences, beta-chain ones consistently exceeded alpha-chain ones in number. Raw reads contained each unique TCR and UMI combination more than ten times on average.

General study points: Circulating ubiquitous expanded tumor TCRs were observed more frequently at resection than at follow-up.

This TCR came from a male donor with early-stage non-small cell lung cancer. The chain carries TRBV3-1 and TRBJ2-7, with a weak D call TRBD2 (6 bases). The sample in question was PBMCs, obtained at surgery. CDR3 sequence (DNA): TGTGCCAGCAGCCGGACCAACTACGGGGAGGCGACCTACGAGCAGTACTTC. Amino acid sequence: CASSRTNYGEATYEQYF.